This T cell receptor beta chain was documented in a study of read filtering for tumor transcriptome and immune sequencing. Across the whole study: Patients were 17 male and 11 to 15 female, mean age 65.9 years, range about 47 to 85. By R-ISS, stages I, II and III held roughly 8, 16 and 7 patients.

This library used approximately 0.4 ug RNA and molecular barcoded adaptors spanning alpha/delta and beta/gamma chains. TCRdb called the reads again in MiXCR, with one record for every CDR3 protein. The sample holds about 5,800 distinct CDR3 sequences, about 20% seen once. V lost 6 bases and J 2 bases, leaving 14 bases between the germline ends. CDR1 and CDR2 from the germline V gene are DFQATT and SNEGSKA (reference sequence). The CDR3 is 13 amino acids. Judged by abundance, this clonotype is medium-sized. Sequenced sample: a population of CD138-negative cells sorted from bone marrow. The source is a donor at least 40 years old with multiple myeloma. The V gene is TRBV20-1, the J gene TRBJ2-7, with D perhaps matching TRBD1 (6 bases). This chain's CDR3 is CSAPLTGAYEQYF. The CDR3 bases are TGCAGTGCCCCATTGACAGGCGCCTACGAGCAGTACTTC.